Below, 25 T cell receptor beta chains from the same sample are listed, as sequenced in a study of T cells after yellow fever vaccination. TCRdb recomputed calls from the 5' RACE reads with MiXCR, one row per CDR3 protein. The sample records about 340,000 distinct CDR3 sequences, about 12% being singletons. The sample here was CD4+ T cells sorted from PBMCs, taken 15 days after the yellow fever booster vaccination. The receptors derive from a man aged 18 to 29 who received the YFV17D yellow fever vaccine.

The rearrangement uses TRBV4-3 and TRBJ2-2; possible D gene TRBD2, 5 bases. Trimming removed 1 base at V and 7 bases at J, with 13 bases between. CDR3 length: 15 amino acids. The germline CDR1 and CDR2 sequences are LGHNA and YSLEER. For the CDR3, the DNA is TGCGCCAGCAGCCAAGGGAGGCAGGACCACGGGGAGCTGTTTTTT. It translates to CASSQGRQDHGELFF.

This clonotype was counted only a few times. The chain carries TRBV5-1 and TRBJ1-3, with D uncertain. This CDR3 has 16 residues. V dropped 4 bases and J dropped 0 bases, with 14 bases sitting between them. Germline values: CDR1 SGHRS, CDR2 YFSETQ. CDR3 bases: TGCGCCAGCAGCCCAGACCGGGCGGGCTCTGGAAACACCATATATTTT. This translates into CASSPDRAGSGNTIYF.

This clonotype has more than one count but fewer than ten. The CDR3 nucleotides read TGTGCCAGCAGTTACTCGTCTCTAAGCGGGAACACCGGGGAGCTGTTTTTT. As protein: CASSYSSLSGNTGELFF. This chain joins TRBV6-5 and TRBJ2-2; D may be TRBD2 (5 bases). Germline-derived CDR1 and CDR2 are MNHEY and SVGAGI. With 0 bases removed from V and 1 base from J, the gap between germline ends came to 12 bases. CDR3 length: 17 residues.

The chain recombines TRBV11-2 with TRBJ2-1; D is undetermined. This CDR3 is built from 12 residues. Germline V gene sequence: CDR1 SGHAT, CDR2 FQNNGV. The V end was cut by 6 bases, the J end by 8 bases, with 11 bases between. In DNA, the CDR3 is TGTGCCAGCAGTCGTCCTTTTGATGAGCAGTTCTTC. It codes for CASSRPFDEQFF.

This clonotype was counted between two and nine times. The J gene is TRBJ1-2, the V gene TRBV5-6; D is unresolved. Germline V CDR1 and CDR2: SGHDT, YYEEEE. The CDR3 is 18 residues long. Between the trimmed V and J ends, which lost 4 bases and 5 bases, there was a span of 27 bases. The DNA of the CDR3 is TGTGCCAGCAGCGTGGTAGTAGAGGGCCCCTCACTACGATATGGCTACACCTTC. Amino acids: CASSVVVEGPSLRYGYTF.

The rearrangement joins TRBV24-1 to TRBJ1-1; 9 nucleotides agree with TRBD1. V shed 9 bases and J 3 bases; nucleotides not matched to a gene: 10. This CDR3 has 15 residues. Germline values: CDR1 KGHDR, CDR2 SFDVKD. As DNA, the CDR3 is TGTGCCACCGAGAGCGGACAGGGGTGGGACACTGAAGCTTTCTTT. Translation gives CATESGQGWDTEAFF.

This clonotype has more than one count but fewer than ten. Here the CDR3 DNA reads TGTGCCAGCAGTGACGACAGGGTAATATACGAGCAGTACTTC. It codes for CASSDDRVIYEQYF. The chain uses TRBV2 and TRBJ2-7; TRBD1 matches at 7 bases. Germline V gene data show CDR1 as SNHLY and CDR2 as FYNNEI. V was pared by 3 bases and J by 4 bases, with 6 bases of the junction left unmatched. The CDR3 sequence is 14 residues long.

The chain links TRBV7-2 to TRBJ2-1; either TRBD1 or TRBD2 may fit D (5 bases each). Trimming pared 2 bases from V and 13 bases from J, leaving 12 bases between. The CDR3 consists of 12 residues. Germline loops: CDR1 SGHTA, CDR2 FQGNSA. CDR3 nucleotides: TGTGCCAGCAGCTTAACTAAGAGGGGACAGTTCTTC. It translates to CASSLTKRGQFF.

This clonotype has just a few counts. V and J are TRBV5-5 and TRBJ2-1; 10 bases map to TRBD1. CDR1 is SGHKS and CDR2 is YYEKEE in the germline V gene (reference sequence). Trimming removed 4 bases from V and 5 bases from J; junction bases left unmatched: 15. The CDR3 spans 18 residues. CDR3 sequence (DNA): TGTGCCAGCAGCCAACCGGACAGGGGGTCAGTCGTTCACAATGAGCAGTTCTTC. This codes for CASSQPDRGSVVHNEQFF.

The chain has TRBV6-1 and TRBJ2-5; D is ambiguous. Germline loops: CDR1 MNHNS, CDR2 SASEGT. This CDR3 comprises 14 residues. The V and J ends lost 2 bases and 8 bases respectively, with 15 bases between them. The DNA of the CDR3 is TGTGCCAGCAGTGAAAGTGTTTCGGTAACCACCCAGTACTTC. As protein: CASSESVSVTTQYF.

The rearrangement links TRBV9 to TRBJ2-1, with 8 nucleotides matching TRBD2. V dropped 1 base and J dropped 2; count of bases not matched to a gene: 5. Germline lookup yields CDR1 SGDLS and CDR2 YYNGEE. The CDR3 spans 16 residues. CDR3 DNA sequence: TGTGCCAGCAGCGTACTGGCGGGGGGCCCCTACAATGAGCAGTTCTTC. Translated, it gives CASSVLAGGPYNEQFF. The complete variable domain, with remaining parts taken from reference TRBV9 and TRBJ2-1, reads DSGVTQTPKHLITATGQRVTLRCSPRSGDLSVYWYQQSLDQGLQFLIQYYNGEERAKGNILERFSAQQFPDLHSELNLSSLELGDSALYFCASSVLAGGPYNEQFFGPGTRLTVL.

This clonotype occurred a few times. The genes are TRBV5-1 and TRBJ1-1; 8 bases align to TRBD1. Looked up from germline, CDR1 is SGHRS and CDR2 is YFSETQ. CDR3 length: 14 residues. J gave up 4 bases and V 4 bases, and 6 bases lay outside the gene matches. CDR3 region: CASSPRQGPTEAFF. The CDR3 bases are TGCGCCAGCAGCCCCAGACAGGGGCCCACTGAAGCTTTCTTT.

This clonotype turned up a few times. The chain couples TRBV12-3 or TRBV12-4 to TRBJ2-1, with D tentatively TRBD1 (6 bases). Trimming stripped 6 bases from V and 4 bases from J, with 16 bases between. The CDR3 length is 15 residues. CDR3 protein: CASSYLRDNYNEQFF. The CDR3 region has the DNA TGTGCCAGCAGCTACCTACGGGACAATTACAATGAGCAGTTCTTC.

The sample holds a few counts of this clonotype. The V call is TRBV7-2, the J call TRBJ2-1; 9 positions match TRBD2. V lost 2 bases, J lost 12 bases, and 29 bases stayed unmatched. The CDR3 totals 21 residues. Germline V lookup: CDR1 SGHTA, CDR2 FQGNSA. The CDR3 DNA follows: TGTGCCAGCAGCTTATCGGGGGGCGCGCCTAGCGGGACTTCGTACTCTTTGGGGCAGTTCTTC. Translated, it gives CASSLSGGAPSGTSYSLGQFF. Drawing the rest from reference TRBV7-2 and TRBJ2-1, the complete variable domain is GAGVSQSPSNKVTEKGKDVELRCDPISGHTALYWYRQSLGQGLEFLIYFQGNSAPDKSGLPSDRFSAERTGGSVSTLTIQRTQQEDSAVYLCASSLSGGAPSGTSYSLGQFFGPGTRLTVL.

A few counts support this clonotype. The V and J genes are TRBV20-1 and TRBJ2-5; no definite D call. V shed 3 bases and J shed 5 bases, with 13 bases lying between them. Germline loops: CDR1 DFQATT, CDR2 SNEGSKA (reference sequence). CDR3 length: 13 residues. The CDR3 coding sequence is TGCAGTGCTAGTGGAGCTAGTATCGAGACCCAGTACTTC. Its translation is CSASGASIETQYF.

This clonotype was seen a handful of times. The chain is built from TRBV18 and TRBJ2-3, with D unclear. Germline CDR1 KGHSH, CDR2 LQKENI. The CDR3 is made up of 15 amino acids. V lost 0 bases and J lost 2, with 9 bases in between. In DNA, the CDR3 is TGTGCCAGCTCACCACCGCCCGGGTACACAGATACGCAGTATTTT. It encodes CASSPPPGYTDTQYF.

This clonotype has a count of ten or more. The CDR3 loop reads CASSVDAGANEQFF. The DNA for the CDR3 is TGTGCCAGCAGCGTAGACGCGGGGGCCAACGAGCAGTTCTTC. V is TRBV9 and J is TRBJ2-1; possibly TRBD2 for D (7 bases). CDR1 and CDR2 (germline): SGDLS, YYNGEE. The CDR3 length is 14 residues. Trimming took off 0 bases at V and 10 bases at J, with 14 bases between the two ends.

This clonotype was counted ten times or more. The chain employs TRBV5-1 and TRBJ2-5; TRBD2 agrees at 9 bases. The CDR3 consists of 18 residues. Germline CDR1 is SGHRS and CDR2 is YFSETQ. The V and J ends lost 3 bases and 2 bases, in that order; junction bases with no gene match: 14. In DNA, the CDR3 is TGCGCCAGCAGCTCCCTGGCGCTAGCGGGGACCTATCAAGAGACCCAGTACTTC. Residues: CASSSLALAGTYQETQYF.

The V and J genes are TRBV10-2 and TRBJ2-3; D perhaps matches TRBD1 (6 bases). CDR1 is WSHSY, CDR2 SAAADI, per germline. Trimming took off 6 bases at V and 3 bases at J, with 16 bases between the two ends. The CDR3 spans 15 residues. The CDR3 bases are TGCGCCAGCAGCTGGGGCAGGGGCTGGACAGATACGCAGTATTTT. This encodes CASSWGRGWTDTQYF.

The chain has TRBV7-9 and TRBJ2-5; tentative D call: TRBD1 (6 bases). The germline V and J ends were trimmed by 1 base and 5 bases, with 20 bases remaining between them. The CDR3 covers 17 residues. Looked up from germline, CDR1 is SEHNR and CDR2 is FQNEAQ (reference sequence). CDR3 sequence (DNA): TGTGCCAGCAGCTTAGGAGGGACACAGGTATTTGGGGAGACCCAGTACTTC. Amino acids: CASSLGGTQVFGETQYF.

This clonotype was seen at least ten times. The chain recombines TRBV9 with TRBJ2-5; D unclear. CDR3 length equals 13 residues. V lost 0 bases and J lost 2, with 5 bases in between. Germline-derived CDR1 and CDR2 are SGDLS and YYNGEE. Here the CDR3 DNA reads TGTGCCAGCAGCGTAGCCGGTCAAGAGACCCAGTACTTC. It codes for CASSVAGQETQYF.

This clonotype turned up a few times. The chain recombines TRBV7-3 with TRBJ2-2, with no clear D. The CDR3 totals 12 residues. Germline V CDR1 and CDR2: SGHTA, FQGTGA. This chain's CDR3 is CVVGWGTGELFF. The CDR3 nucleotides are TGTGTCGTGGGGTGGGGCACCGGGGAGCTGTTTTTT.

The rearrangement uses TRBV2 and TRBJ1-6; D ambiguous. CDR1 is SNHLY, CDR2 FYNNEI, per germline. V lost 3 bases and J 0 bases, leaving 9 bases between the germline ends. The CDR3 has 16 residues. In DNA, the CDR3 is TGTGCCAGCAGTGATCGCTACAGCTCCTATAATTCACCCCTCCACTTT. It specifies CASSDRYSSYNSPLHF.

The gene calls are TRBV18 and TRBJ1-1; D might be TRBD1 (5 bases). From germline, CDR1 is KGHSH and CDR2 LQKENI. Trimming took off 3 bases at V and 1 base at J, with 9 bases between the two ends. This CDR3 contains 14 residues. CDR3 nucleotides: TGTGCCAGCTCACCGGCAACAGGGAACACTGAAGCTTTCTTT. It yields the protein CASSPATGNTEAFF.

This clonotype was counted a few times. This chain's CDR3 is CSASRPTNEKLFF. CDR3 nucleotide sequence: TGCAGTGCTAGTCGGCCTACTAATGAAAAACTGTTTTTT. The V and J genes are TRBV20-1 and TRBJ1-4; D is uncertain. Germline values: CDR1 DFQATT, CDR2 SNEGSKA (reference sequence). Trimming stripped 3 bases from V and 2 bases from J, with 7 bases between. The CDR3 loop spans 13 amino acids.